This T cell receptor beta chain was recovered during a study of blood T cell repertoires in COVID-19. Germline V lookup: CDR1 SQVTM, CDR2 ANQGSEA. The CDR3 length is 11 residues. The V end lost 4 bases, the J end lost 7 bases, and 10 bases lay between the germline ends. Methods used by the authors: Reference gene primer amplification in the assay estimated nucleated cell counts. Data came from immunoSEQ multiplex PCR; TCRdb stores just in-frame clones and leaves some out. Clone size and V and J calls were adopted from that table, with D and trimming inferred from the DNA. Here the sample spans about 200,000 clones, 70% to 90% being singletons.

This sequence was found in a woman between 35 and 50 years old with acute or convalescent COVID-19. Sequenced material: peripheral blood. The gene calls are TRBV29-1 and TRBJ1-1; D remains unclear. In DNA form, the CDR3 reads TGCAGCGTTGTGCCCGGGATTGAAGCTTTCTTT. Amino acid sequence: CSVVPGIEAFF.